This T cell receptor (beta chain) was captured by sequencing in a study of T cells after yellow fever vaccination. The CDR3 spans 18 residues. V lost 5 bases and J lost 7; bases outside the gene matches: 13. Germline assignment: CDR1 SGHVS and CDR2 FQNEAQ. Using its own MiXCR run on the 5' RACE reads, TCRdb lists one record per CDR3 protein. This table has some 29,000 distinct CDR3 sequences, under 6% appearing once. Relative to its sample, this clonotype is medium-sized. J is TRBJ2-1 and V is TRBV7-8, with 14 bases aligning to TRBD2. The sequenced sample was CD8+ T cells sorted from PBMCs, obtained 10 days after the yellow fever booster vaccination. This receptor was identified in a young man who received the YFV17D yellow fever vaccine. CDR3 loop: CASSPHPPGLAGANEQFF. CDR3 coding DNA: TGTGCCAGCAGCCCTCATCCTCCGGGACTAGCGGGAGCAAATGAGCAGTTCTTC.